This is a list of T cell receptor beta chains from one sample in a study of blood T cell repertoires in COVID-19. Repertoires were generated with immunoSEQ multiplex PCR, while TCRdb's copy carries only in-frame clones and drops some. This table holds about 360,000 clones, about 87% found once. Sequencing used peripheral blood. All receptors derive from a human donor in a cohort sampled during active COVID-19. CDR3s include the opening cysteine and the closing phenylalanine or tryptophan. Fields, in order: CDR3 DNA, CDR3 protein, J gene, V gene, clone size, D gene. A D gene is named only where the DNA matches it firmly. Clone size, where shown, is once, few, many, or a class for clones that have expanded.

CDR3nt: TGTGCCAGCCTCACGGGGGAAACGAACACTGAAGCTTTCTTT; CDR3aa: CASLTGETNTEAFF; j_gene: TRBJ1-1; v_gene: TRBV28; abundance: NA; d_gene: NA
CDR3nt: TGTGCCACCAGTGATGGTAGTAGCGGGGGGTATAACGTGGAGACCCAGTACTTC; CDR3aa: CATSDGSSGGYNVETQYF; j_gene: TRBJ2-5; v_gene: TRBV24-1; abundance: NA; d_gene: TRBD2
CDR3nt: TGTGCCTGGAGACAGGCCAACTCTGGAAACACCATATATTTT; CDR3aa: CAWRQANSGNTIYF; j_gene: TRBJ1-3; v_gene: TRBV30; abundance: NA; d_gene: NA
CDR3nt: TGCGCCAGCAGCTTTGACGTCGGGATATCTAATGAAAAACTGTTTTTT; CDR3aa: CASSFDVGISNEKLFF; j_gene: TRBJ1-4; v_gene: TRBV5-1; abundance: NA; d_gene: NA
CDR3nt: TGTGCCAGCAGCCTCGGGATCTACAATGAGCAGTTCTTC; CDR3aa: CASSLGIYNEQFF; j_gene: TRBJ2-1; v_gene: TRBV5-4; abundance: once; d_gene: NA
CDR3nt: TGTGCCAGCAGTGAAACCAGGGGGGACATATCACCCCTCCACTTT; CDR3aa: CASSETRGDISPLHF; j_gene: TRBJ1-6; v_gene: TRBV6-1; abundance: NA; d_gene: TRBD1
CDR3nt: TGTGCCAGTACCCCGGTGGCGGTCGATTATGGCTACACCTTC; CDR3aa: CASTPVAVDYGYTF; j_gene: TRBJ1-2; v_gene: TRBV19; abundance: NA; d_gene: NA
CDR3nt: TGTGCCAGCAGCTTGGGACCGGGTGAAAAACTGTTTTTT; CDR3aa: CASSLGPGEKLFF; j_gene: TRBJ1-4; v_gene: TRBV5-4; abundance: once; d_gene: NA
CDR3nt: TGCGCCAGCAGCCCGGACACCAACAATGAGCAGTTCTTC; CDR3aa: CASSPDTNNEQFF; j_gene: TRBJ2-1; v_gene: TRBV5-1; abundance: once; d_gene: NA
CDR3nt: TGTGCCTGGAGGGGAGGGGAAGAAAAACTGTTTTTT; CDR3aa: CAWRGGEEKLFF; j_gene: TRBJ1-4; v_gene: TRBV30; abundance: NA; d_gene: NA
CDR3nt: TGTGCCTGGACTAGCGGGAGCATTATGGGATTTGGTGAGCAGTTCTTC; CDR3aa: CAWTSGSIMGFGEQFF; j_gene: TRBJ2-1; v_gene: TRBV30; abundance: NA; d_gene: TRBD2
CDR3nt: TGTGCCTGGAGTGTAGGGGCCAGAAGCAATCAGCCCCAGCATTTT; CDR3aa: CAWSVGARSNQPQHF; j_gene: TRBJ1-5; v_gene: TRBV30; abundance: few; d_gene: NA
CDR3nt: TGTGCCAGCAGCCAAGATCCCTTCTACAATGAGCAGTTCTTC; CDR3aa: CASSQDPFYNEQFF; j_gene: TRBJ2-1; v_gene: TRBV3-1/TRBV3-2; abundance: NA; d_gene: NA
CDR3nt: TGTGCCAGCAGCCCTATAGGATTAGGGGCTGGGCCCCAGCATTTT; CDR3aa: CASSPIGLGAGPQHF; j_gene: TRBJ1-5; v_gene: TRBV27; abundance: NA; d_gene: NA
CDR3nt: TGTGCCAGCAGTTACTCGAGGGTCGGCGAGCAGTACTTC; CDR3aa: CASSYSRVGEQYF; j_gene: TRBJ2-7; v_gene: TRBV6-6; abundance: NA; d_gene: NA
CDR3nt: TGTGCCTGGACACTCCGGGGACAGGGGTATGGCTACACCTTC; CDR3aa: CAWTLRGQGYGYTF; j_gene: TRBJ1-2; v_gene: TRBV2; abundance: few; d_gene: TRBD1
CDR3nt: TGTGCCAGCAGCGTAGAGATTAGCGGGAGTGGGACCGGGGAGCTGTTTTTT; CDR3aa: CASSVEISGSGTGELFF; j_gene: TRBJ2-2; v_gene: TRBV9; abundance: NA; d_gene: TRBD2
CDR3nt: TGTGCCAGTAGTATCCGGGTCCCCGGGGAGCTGTTTTTT; CDR3aa: CASSIRVPGELFF; j_gene: TRBJ2-2; v_gene: TRBV19; abundance: few; d_gene: NA
CDR3nt: TGTGCCAGTAGTATCGGACAGGGAGCCTACAATGAGCAGTTCTTC; CDR3aa: CASSIGQGAYNEQFF; j_gene: TRBJ2-1; v_gene: TRBV19; abundance: NA; d_gene: TRBD1
CDR3nt: TGTGCCAGCAGTTACTCGAAAGCGGGAGGGGTGGGTGAGCAGTTCTTC; CDR3aa: CASSYSKAGGVGEQFF; j_gene: TRBJ2-1; v_gene: TRBV6-5; abundance: NA; d_gene: TRBD2
CDR3nt: TGTGCCAGCAGCTCCGGAACTAAGCCCCAGCATTTT; CDR3aa: CASSSGTKPQHF; j_gene: TRBJ1-5; v_gene: TRBV7-9; abundance: NA; d_gene: NA
CDR3nt: TGTGCCAGCAGCGGGACTGCACAAGAGACCCAGTACTTC; CDR3aa: CASSGTAQETQYF; j_gene: TRBJ2-5; v_gene: TRBV5-4; abundance: NA; d_gene: NA
CDR3nt: TGTGCCAGCAGCTTGGGGTTTGCGGGAGGGCCGGCCGAGCAGTACTTC; CDR3aa: CASSLGFAGGPAEQYF; j_gene: TRBJ2-7; v_gene: TRBV7-9; abundance: NA; d_gene: TRBD2
CDR3nt: TGTGCCAGCACCCTGTCCGGCAATGAGCAGTTCTTC; CDR3aa: CASTLSGNEQFF; j_gene: TRBJ2-1; v_gene: TRBV7-9; abundance: once; d_gene: NA
CDR3nt: TGTGCCAGCTCCCCGACGGAGCCCTCTGGAAACACCATATATTTT; CDR3aa: CASSPTEPSGNTIYF; j_gene: TRBJ1-3; v_gene: TRBV18; abundance: NA; d_gene: NA
CDR3nt: TGTGCCAGCACCCTGGGACAGCTTTATAATTCACCCCTCCACTTT; CDR3aa: CASTLGQLYNSPLHF; j_gene: TRBJ1-6; v_gene: TRBV5-8; abundance: NA; d_gene: TRBD1